Each of the 22 T cell receptor beta chains below was sequenced from the same sample in a study of control samples from healthy donors and cancer patients. The method was immunoSEQ multiplex PCR; TCRdb's version includes in-frame clones alone and lacks a portion of them. The table lists fewer than 90,000 clones, 84% of them singletons, with under 30% in the top ten. Sequenced input: blood. The receptors shown here come from a man in his forties or fifties in good health.

This chain connects TRBV6-2 or TRBV6-3 to TRBJ1-1, with a possible D match to TRBD1 (6 bases). The CDR3 totals 15 residues. Germline CDR1 and CDR2: MNHEY and SVGEGT. The V end was cut by 7 bases, the J end by 5 bases, with 20 bases between. Here the CDR3 reads CASNPVAGGGTEAFF. CDR3 DNA sequence: TGTGCCAGCAACCCCGTCGCGGGGGGCGGGACTGAAGCTTTCTTT.

This rearrangement joins TRBV27 to TRBJ1-2; maybe TRBD1 (5 bases). The V end lost 5 bases, the J end lost 0 bases, and 10 bases lay between the germline ends. This CDR3 has 14 residues. Germline V gives CDR1 MNHEY, CDR2 SMNVEV (reference sequence). CDR3 sequence reads: CASSPGDANYGYTF. CDR3 in DNA: TGTGCCAGCAGTCCCGGGGACGCTAACTATGGCTACACCTTC.

The chain's CDR3 is CASSLSGTGGASYGYTF. CDR3 coding DNA: TGCGCCAGCAGCCTCTCCGGGACAGGGGGCGCAAGCTATGGCTACACCTTC. The chain employs TRBV5-1 and TRBJ1-2; 12 nucleotides agree with TRBD1. The CDR3 consists of 17 residues. After removal of 4 bases from V and 4 bases from J, the junction contained 11 bases not matched to a gene. CDR1 SGHRS and CDR2 YFSETQ come from the germline V gene.

The V gene is TRBV19, the J gene TRBJ2-5; 8 positions match TRBD2. V trimming: 6 bases; J trimming: 2 bases; junction bases outside the gene matches: 8. The CDR3 is made up of 15 amino acids. Per germline, CDR1 LNHDA and CDR2 SQIVND (reference sequence). In DNA form, the CDR3 reads TGTGCCAGTAGCTCAAGCGGGGGCCTTCAAGAGACCCAGTACTTC. Its translation: CASSSSGGLQETQYF.

V usage is TRBV18 and J usage is TRBJ1-1; TRBD1 is a possible D gene (6 bases). Trimming took off 3 bases at V and 0 bases at J, with 11 bases between the two ends. This CDR3 is built from 15 residues. The germline V gene has CDR1 KGHSH and CDR2 LQKENI. In DNA form, the CDR3 reads TGTGCCAGCTCACCTGACAGGAGCATGAACACTGAAGCTTTCTTT. Amino acid sequence: CASSPDRSMNTEAFF.

This chain joins TRBV5-5 and TRBJ2-7; the match to TRBD2 covers 12 bases. The CDR3 runs to 15 residues. Germline V gene data show CDR1 as SGHKS and CDR2 as YYEKEE (reference sequence). With V trimmed by 4 bases and J by 5 bases, 7 bases remained unmatched. CDR3 nucleotide sequence: TGTGCCAGCAGCCGCTGGACTAGCGGGAATAACGAGCAGTACTTC. This encodes CASSRWTSGNNEQYF. The complete variable domain, with remaining parts taken from reference TRBV5-5 and TRBJ2-7, reads DAGVTQSPTHLIKTRGQQVTLRCSPISGHKSVSWYQQVLGQGPQFIFQYYEKEERGRGNFPDRFSARQFPNYSSELNVNALLLGDSALYLCASSRWTSGNNEQYFGPGTRLTVT.

The chain uses TRBV4-3 and TRBJ2-7, with 7 bases identical to TRBD2. The CDR3 spans 17 residues. J was trimmed by 0 bases and V by 1 base; bases with no gene match: 9. Germline values: CDR1 LGHNA, CDR2 YSLEER. CDR3: CASSQVPGTISSYEQYF. The CDR3 region has the DNA TGCGCCAGCAGCCAAGTCCCCGGGACTATTAGCTCCTACGAGCAGTACTTC.

The chain recombines TRBV24-1 with TRBJ2-7, with D possibly TRBD2 on 6 matching bases. V lost 3 bases and J 3 bases, leaving 11 bases between the germline ends. Germline lookup yields CDR1 KGHDR and CDR2 SFDVKD. This CDR3 region has 14 residues. The CDR3 here is CATSDPLSGYEQYF. For the CDR3, the DNA is TGTGCCACCAGTGATCCACTTAGCGGCTACGAGCAGTACTTC.

J is TRBJ2-7 and V is TRBV5-1; no clear D gene. This CDR3 contains 15 residues. Trimming took off 2 bases at V and 0 bases at J, with 12 bases between the two ends. Germline loops: CDR1 SGHRS, CDR2 YFSETQ. CDR3 region: CASSFDRQSSYEQYF. The DNA for the CDR3 is TGCGCCAGCAGCTTCGACCGACAAAGCTCCTACGAGCAGTACTTC.

This clone was observed a single time. V gene TRBV11-1 combines with J gene TRBJ1-3; D remains ambiguous. The CDR3 sequence is 15 residues long. V shed 2 bases and J shed 0 bases, with 8 bases lying between them. Germline V CDR1 and CDR2: SGHAT, FQDESV (reference sequence). The CDR3 reads CASSLKTISGNTIYF. For the CDR3, the DNA is TGTGCCAGCAGCTTAAAGACGATCTCTGGAAACACCATATATTTT.

The chain recombines TRBV7-3 with TRBJ1-1, with D perhaps matching TRBD1 (5 bases). Germline-derived CDR1 and CDR2 are SGHTA and FQGTGA. Trimming removed 5 bases from V and 2 bases from J, with 9 bases in between. CDR3 length equals 13 residues. CDR3: CASSPQGNTEAFF. The CDR3 bases are TGTGCCAGCAGCCCCCAGGGAAACACTGAAGCTTTCTTT.

The chain uses TRBV19 and TRBJ1-4; possibly TRBD1 for D (5 bases). Trimming stripped 2 bases from V and 0 bases from J, with 19 bases between. The CDR3 is 19 amino acids. From germline, CDR1 is LNHDA and CDR2 SQIVND (reference sequence). This chain's CDR3 is CASSIRGTGALATNEKLFF. The CDR3 DNA is TGTGCCAGTAGTATAAGGGGCACAGGAGCCCTAGCAACTAATGAAAAACTGTTTTTT.

The chain joins TRBV9 to TRBJ2-7, with D possibly matching TRBD1 (6 bases). The CDR3 covers 14 residues. The ends were cut back, 0 bases at V and 2 bases at J, with 9 bases in the middle. CDR1 and CDR2 from the germline V gene are SGDLS and YYNGEE. In nucleotides, the CDR3 is TGTGCCAGCAGCGTAGGGGACAATACCTACGAGCAGTACTTC. Translating it yields CASSVGDNTYEQYF.

The chain employs TRBV12-5 and TRBJ2-1, with 10 bases that match TRBD2. The length of the CDR3 is 16 residues. The V gene end was trimmed by 1 base and the J gene end by 13 bases; junction bases not matched to a gene: 13. CDR1 and CDR2 from the germline V gene are LGHNT and FRNRAP. The CDR3 loop is CASGLEGLLAGKEQFF. CDR3 sequence (DNA): TGTGCTAGTGGTTTGGAAGGTTTACTAGCGGGGAAGGAACAGTTCTTC.

This clone was recorded a few times. J is TRBJ2-3 and V is TRBV7-2; a possible D gene is TRBD2 (5 bases). The CDR3 length is 16 residues. The V gene lost 1 base and the J gene lost 0 bases, with 11 bases spanning the gap. Germline V CDR1 and CDR2: SGHTA, FQGNSA. The CDR3 nucleotides are TGTGCCAGCAGCTTAGATCCGAGCGGAAGCACAGATACGCAGTATTTT. Protein sequence: CASSLDPSGSTDTQYF. Looking up the rest from reference TRBV7-2 and TRBJ2-3 gives the full variable domain: GAGVSQSPSNKVTEKGKDVELRCDPISGHTALYWYRQSLGQGLEFLIYFQGNSAPDKSGLPSDRFSAERTGGSVSTLTIQRTQQEDSAVYLCASSLDPSGSTDTQYFGPGTRLTVL.

J is TRBJ2-5 and V is TRBV7-2; unclear D gene. From germline, CDR1 is SGHTA and CDR2 FQGNSA. The CDR3 runs 12 residues. V lost 1 base to trimming and J lost 9 bases, with 9 bases between them. Written as DNA, the CDR3 is TGTGCCAGCAGCTTAGTCAGGAGCCCCCAGTACTTC. It codes for CASSLVRSPQYF.

The V and J genes are TRBV19 and TRBJ2-7, with TRBD1 matching 8 bases. The CDR3 sequence is 15 residues long. From germline, CDR1 is LNHDA and CDR2 SQIVND (reference sequence). The J segment lost 6 bases and the V segment lost 11 bases, leaving 18 bases of the junction unmatched. CDR3 DNA: TGTGCCTCAAGACGTGCCGGGACAGGAACAGGCGAGCAGTACTTC. Translation: CASRRAGTGTGEQYF.

The J gene is TRBJ2-5, the V gene TRBV5-1, with D possibly being TRBD2 (6 bases). This CDR3 spans 15 amino acids. Trimming left V 4 bases short and J 4 bases short, with 17 bases between. The germline gives CDR1 SGHRS, CDR2 YFSETQ. CDR3 in amino acids: CASSQGDGGRETQYF. The DNA for the CDR3 is TGCGCCAGCAGCCAAGGGGACGGGGGACGAGAGACCCAGTACTTC.

This clone occurred once. The gene calls are TRBV19 and TRBJ2-7; no definite D call. Germline assignment: CDR1 LNHDA and CDR2 SQIVND (reference sequence). The CDR3 covers 13 residues. With 3 bases removed from V and 4 bases from J, the gap between germline ends came to 10 bases. The CDR3 spells CASSIGRRYEQYF. CDR3 bases: TGTGCCAGTAGTATTGGACGGAGATACGAGCAGTACTTC.

V and J are TRBV19 and TRBJ2-2; the D is unclear. The germline CDR1 and CDR2 sequences are LNHDA and SQIVND (reference sequence). Trimming removed 6 bases at V and 9 bases at J, with 11 bases between. The CDR3 covers 12 residues. In nucleotides, the CDR3 is TGTGCCAGTAGAAGCTCCGGCCGGGAGCTGTTTTTT. Translated: CASRSSGRELFF.

DNA for the CDR3: TGTGCCAGCAGCTTAAGACTAGCGGCCTACAATGAGCAGTTCTTC. Translated, it gives CASSLRLAAYNEQFF. The V and J genes are TRBV11-2 and TRBJ2-1; 9 bases are a match to TRBD2. This CDR3 has 15 amino acids. CDR1 is SGHAT, CDR2 FQNNGV, per germline. With 2 bases clipped from V and 2 bases from J, the junction kept 1 base outside the gene matches. The variable domain in full, completed from reference TRBV11-2 and TRBJ2-1, reads EAGVAQSPRYKIIEKRQSVAFWCNPISGHATLYWYQQILGQGPKLLIQFQNNGVVDDSQLPKDRFSAERLKGVDSTLKIQPAKLEDSAVYLCASSLRLAAYNEQFFGPGTRLTVL.

The V call is TRBV5-6, the J call TRBJ2-1; 14 positions match TRBD2. Trimming cost V 5 bases and J 10 bases; bases outside gene matches: 5. CDR1 is SGHDT and CDR2 is YYEEEE in the germline V gene. This CDR3 is built from 14 residues. The CDR3 reads CASRRTSGGTEQFF. The CDR3 nucleotides read TGTGCCAGCAGAAGGACTAGCGGGGGGACGGAGCAGTTCTTC. Full variable domain (missing parts from reference TRBV5-6 and TRBJ2-1): DAGVTQSPTHLIKTRGQQVTLRCSPKSGHDTVSWYQQALGQGPQFIFQYYEEEERQRGNFPDRFSGHQFPNYSSELNVNALLLGDSALYLCASRRTSGGTEQFFGPGTRLTVL.